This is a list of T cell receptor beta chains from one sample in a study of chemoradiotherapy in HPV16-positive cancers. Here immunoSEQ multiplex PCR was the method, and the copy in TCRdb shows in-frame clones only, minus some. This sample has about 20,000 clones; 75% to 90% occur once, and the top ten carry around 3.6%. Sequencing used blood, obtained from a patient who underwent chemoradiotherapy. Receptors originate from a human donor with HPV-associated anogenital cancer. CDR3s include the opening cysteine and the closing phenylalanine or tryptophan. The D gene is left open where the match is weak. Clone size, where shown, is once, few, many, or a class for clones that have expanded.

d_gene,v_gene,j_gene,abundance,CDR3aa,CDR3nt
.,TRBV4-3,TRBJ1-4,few,CASSQDGLLNEKLFF,TGCGCCAGCAGCCAAGATGGCCTCCTCAATGAAAAACTGTTTTTT
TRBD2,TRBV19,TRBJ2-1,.,CASVTSGSSEQFF,TGTGCCAGTGTGACTAGCGGAAGCAGTGAGCAGTTCTTC
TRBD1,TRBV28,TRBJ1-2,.,CASSSGGTYAGYTF,TGTGCCAGCAGTTCAGGGGGGACCTATGCCGGCTACACCTTC
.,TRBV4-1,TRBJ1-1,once,CASSQDDPSGTNTEAFF,TGCGCCAGCAGCCAAGACGATCCTAGTGGGACTAACACTGAAGCTTTCTTT
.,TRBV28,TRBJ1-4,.,CASGIVRLKLFF,TGTGCCAGCGGAATCGTACGATTGAAACTGTTTTTT
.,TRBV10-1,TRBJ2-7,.,CASSEYRGSSYEQYF,TGCGCCAGCAGTGAGTATCGGGGGAGCTCCTACGAGCAGTACTTC
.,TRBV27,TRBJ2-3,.,CASATFTDTQYF,TGTGCCAGCGCCACCTTCACAGATACGCAGTATTTT
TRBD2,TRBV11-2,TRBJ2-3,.,CASSQQRGKTDTQYF,TGTGCCAGCAGCCAACAGCGGGGTAAGACAGATACGCAGTATTTT
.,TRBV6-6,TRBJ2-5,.,CASSYQDQRGETQYF,TGTGCCAGCAGTTACCAGGATCAACGGGGGGAGACCCAGTACTTC
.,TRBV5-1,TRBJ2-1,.,CASSLEVFSYNEQFF,TGCGCCAGCAGCTTGGAGGTTTTCTCCTACAATGAGCAGTTCTTC
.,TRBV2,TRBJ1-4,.,CASSDWAVGEKLFF,TGTGCCAGCAGTGACTGGGCAGTGGGTGAAAAACTGTTTTTT
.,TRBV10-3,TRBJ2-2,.,CAISPQGRDGELFF,TGTGCCATCAGCCCCCAAGGGCGCGACGGGGAGCTGTTTTTT
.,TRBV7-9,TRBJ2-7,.,CASSSPPHEQYF,TGTGCCAGCAGCTCCCCCCCACACGAGCAGTACTTC
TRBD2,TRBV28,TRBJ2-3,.,CASSLSAASGGTADTQYF,TGTGCCAGCAGTTTATCGGCCGCTAGCGGGGGGACAGCGGATACGCAGTATTTT
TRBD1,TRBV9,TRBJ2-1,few,CASSTLTGSSYNEQFF,TGTGCCAGCAGCACACTGACAGGGAGCTCCTACAATGAGCAGTTCTTC
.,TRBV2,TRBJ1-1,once,CASTPRRGQNTEAFF,TGTGCCAGCACCCCCCGGAGAGGCCAGAACACTGAAGCTTTCTTT
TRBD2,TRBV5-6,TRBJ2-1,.,CASSFRGLAGGSSYNEQFF,TGTGCCAGCAGCTTTCGCGGACTAGCGGGGGGGAGCTCCTACAATGAGCAGTTCTTC
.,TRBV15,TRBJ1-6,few,CATSTGRDNSPLHF,TGTGCCACCAGCACGGGTAGAGATAATTCACCCCTCCACTTT
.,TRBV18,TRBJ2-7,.,CASSPPQEGEQYF,TGTGCCAGCTCACCACCCCAGGAAGGCGAGCAGTACTTC
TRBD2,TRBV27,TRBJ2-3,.,CASSFMVAGTDTQYF,TGTGCCAGCAGTTTCATGGTAGCGGGGACAGATACGCAGTATTTT
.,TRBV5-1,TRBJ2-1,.,CASSLPSLNEQFF,TGCGCCAGCAGCTTGCCTAGCCTCAATGAGCAGTTCTTC
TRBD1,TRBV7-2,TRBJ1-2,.,CASSPGTEGFRGYTF,TGTGCCAGCAGCCCCGGGACAGAAGGCTTTCGGGGCTACACCTTC
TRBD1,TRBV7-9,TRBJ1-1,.,CASSLGTGARAFF,TGTGCCAGCAGCTTAGGTACAGGGGCGCGAGCTTTCTTT
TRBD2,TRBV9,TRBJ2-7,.,CASSASGGADEQYF,TGTGCCAGCAGCGCTAGCGGGGGGGCAGACGAGCAGTACTTC
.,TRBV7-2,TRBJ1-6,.,CASSLFSRPLHF,TGTGCCAGCAGCTTATTCTCCAGGCCCCTCCACTTT
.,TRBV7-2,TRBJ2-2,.,CASSYVLPKNTGELFF,TGTGCCAGCAGCTATGTACTACCAAAGAACACCGGGGAGCTGTTTTTT
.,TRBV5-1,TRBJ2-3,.,CASSSGTYTDTQYF,TGCGCCAGCAGCTCCGGGACTTACACAGATACGCAGTATTTT
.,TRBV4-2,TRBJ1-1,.,CASSQEPRVEAFF,TGTGCCAGCAGCCAAGAGCCCCGGGTTGAAGCTTTCTTT
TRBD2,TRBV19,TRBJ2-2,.,CASSIWASGGTGELFF,TGTGCCAGTAGTATATGGGCTAGCGGGGGGACCGGGGAGCTGTTTTTT
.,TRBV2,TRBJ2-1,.,CASSVHEQFF,TGTGCCAGCAGTGTACATGAGCAGTTCTTC
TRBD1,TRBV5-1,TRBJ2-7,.,CASSVQPGQGGEQYF,TGCGCCAGCAGCGTTCAACCGGGACAGGGGGGCGAGCAGTACTTC
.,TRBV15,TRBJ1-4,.,CATSDSNEKLFF,TGTGCCACTAGCGACAGTAATGAAAAACTGTTTTTT
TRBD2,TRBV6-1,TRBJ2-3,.,CASSGRGLAGDIDTQYF,TGTGCCAGCAGTGGCCGAGGACTAGCGGGGGATATAGATACGCAGTATTTT
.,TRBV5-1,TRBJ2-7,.,CASSFHSSEQYF,TGCGCCAGCAGCTTCCATTCCTCCGAGCAGTACTTC
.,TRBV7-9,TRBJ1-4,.,CASSGEKLFF,TGTGCCAGCAGCGGTGAAAAACTGTTTTTT
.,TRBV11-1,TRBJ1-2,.,CASSLAGSEYGYTF,TGTGCCAGCAGCTTAGCGGGGTCGGAGTATGGCTACACCTTC
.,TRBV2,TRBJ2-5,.,CASSAGTRPGEETQYF,TGTGCCAGCAGCGCTGGGACACGGCCAGGCGAAGAGACCCAGTACTTC
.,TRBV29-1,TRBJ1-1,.,CSASDIMNTEAFF,TGCAGCGCCTCGGACATTATGAACACTGAAGCTTTCTTT
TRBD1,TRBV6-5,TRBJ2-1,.,CASSTRDRGQFF,TGTGCCAGCAGTACCCGGGACAGGGGGCAGTTCTTC
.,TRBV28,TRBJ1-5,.,CASSFPNVWPYSNQPQHF,TGTGCCAGCAGTTTTCCTAATGTATGGCCATATAGCAATCAGCCCCAGCATTTT
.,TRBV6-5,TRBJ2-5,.,CASRYLPGTHQETQYF,TGTGCCAGCAGGTACCTTCCCGGGACCCACCAAGAGACCCAGTACTTC
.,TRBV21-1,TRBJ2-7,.,CASSKAPEQYF,TGTGCCAGCAGCAAAGCCCCCGAGCAGTACTTC